This T cell receptor beta chain stems from a study of molecular identifiers for immune sequencing clone quantification. In this sample, this clonotype turned up a few times. The antigen is undetermined. The CDR3 spans 13 residues. The germline V gene has CDR1 SGHDT and CDR2 YYEEEE. V shed 3 bases and J 7 bases; nucleotides not matched to a gene: 5. TCRdb ran MiXCR on the PCR reads and lists one entry per CDR3 protein. The profile shows about 510,000 distinct CDR3 sequences, 20% to 25% of them singletons. Whole-study results and caveats: The study reportedly detected spiked Jurkat TCR RNA from one cell among about 1 million naive cells.

This receptor was obtained from a human donor in good health. Some libraries in this study had Jurkat cell RNA spiked in. The chain links TRBV5-6 to TRBJ2-7, with 9 bases lining up with TRBD1. The sequenced sample consisted of naive CD8+ T cells from blood, with Jurkat cell RNA spiked in. The subset denotes: FACS-sorted CD8+CD4-CCR7+CD45RA+ naive T cells. This CDR3 reads CASSYRGLGEQYF. The CDR3 DNA reads as TGTGCCAGCAGCTACAGGGGGCTGGGGGAGCAGTACTTC.